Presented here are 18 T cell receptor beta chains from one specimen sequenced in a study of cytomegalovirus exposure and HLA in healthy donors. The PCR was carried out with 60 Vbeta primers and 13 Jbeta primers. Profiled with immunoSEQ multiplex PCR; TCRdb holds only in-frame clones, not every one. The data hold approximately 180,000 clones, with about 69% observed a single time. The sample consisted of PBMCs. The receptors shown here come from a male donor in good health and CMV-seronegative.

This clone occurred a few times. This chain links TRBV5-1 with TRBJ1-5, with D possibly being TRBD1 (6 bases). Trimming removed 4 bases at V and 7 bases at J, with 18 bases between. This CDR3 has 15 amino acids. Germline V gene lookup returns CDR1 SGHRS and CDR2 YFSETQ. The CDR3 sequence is CASSPYPGGGQPQHF. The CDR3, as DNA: TGCGCCAGCAGCCCCTACCCTGGGGGGGGCCAGCCCCAGCATTTT.

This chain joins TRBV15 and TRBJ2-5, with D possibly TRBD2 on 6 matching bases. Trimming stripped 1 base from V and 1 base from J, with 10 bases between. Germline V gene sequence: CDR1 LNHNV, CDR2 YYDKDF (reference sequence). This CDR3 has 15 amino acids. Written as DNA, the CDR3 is TGTGCCACCAGCAGAGCGCGGGGCGGCCAAGAGACCCAGTACTTC. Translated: CATSRARGGQETQYF.

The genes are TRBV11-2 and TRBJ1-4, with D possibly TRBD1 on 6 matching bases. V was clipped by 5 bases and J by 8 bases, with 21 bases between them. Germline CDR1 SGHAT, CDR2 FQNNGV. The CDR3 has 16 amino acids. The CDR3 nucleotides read TGTGCCAGCAGCCCGCATACAGGGCCCGACCAAGAAAAACTGTTTTTT. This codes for CASSPHTGPDQEKLFF.

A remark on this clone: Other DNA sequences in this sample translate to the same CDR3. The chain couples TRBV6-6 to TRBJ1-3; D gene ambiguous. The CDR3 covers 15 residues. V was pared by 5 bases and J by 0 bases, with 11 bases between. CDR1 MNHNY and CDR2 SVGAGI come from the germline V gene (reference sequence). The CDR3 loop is CASSPTDRSGNTIYF. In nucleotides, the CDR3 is TGTGCCAGCAGTCCCACAGACCGCTCTGGAAACACCATATATTTT.

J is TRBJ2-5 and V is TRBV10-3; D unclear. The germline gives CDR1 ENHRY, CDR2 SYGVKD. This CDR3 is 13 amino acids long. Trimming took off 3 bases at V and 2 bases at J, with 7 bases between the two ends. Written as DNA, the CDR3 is TGTGCCATCAGTGATATGGAGCAAGAGACCCAGTACTTC. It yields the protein CAISDMEQETQYF.

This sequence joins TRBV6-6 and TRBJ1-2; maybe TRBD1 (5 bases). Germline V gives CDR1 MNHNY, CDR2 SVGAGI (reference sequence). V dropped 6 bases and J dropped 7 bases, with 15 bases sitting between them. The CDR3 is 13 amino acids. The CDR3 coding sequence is TGTGCCAGCAGCTCCCTCTTGGGGGGTGGCTACACCTTC. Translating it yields CASSSLLGGGYTF.

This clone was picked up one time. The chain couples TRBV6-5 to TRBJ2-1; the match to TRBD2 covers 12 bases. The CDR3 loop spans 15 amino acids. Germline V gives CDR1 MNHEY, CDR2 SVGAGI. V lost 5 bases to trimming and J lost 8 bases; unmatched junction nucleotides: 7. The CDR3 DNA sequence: TGTGCCAGCAGTCTAGCGGGGGGGCCTTGGGATGAGCAGTTCTTC. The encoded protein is CASSLAGGPWDEQFF.

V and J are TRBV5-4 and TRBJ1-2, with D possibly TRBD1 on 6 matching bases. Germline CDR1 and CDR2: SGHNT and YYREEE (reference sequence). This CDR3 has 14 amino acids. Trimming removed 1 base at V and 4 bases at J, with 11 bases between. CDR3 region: CASSLQQGFYGYTF. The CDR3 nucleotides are TGTGCCAGCAGCTTGCAACAGGGCTTCTATGGCTACACCTTC.

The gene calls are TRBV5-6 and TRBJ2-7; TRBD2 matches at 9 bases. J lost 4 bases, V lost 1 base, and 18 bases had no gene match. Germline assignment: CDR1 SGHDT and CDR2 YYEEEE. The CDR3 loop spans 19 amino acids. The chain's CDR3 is CASSLIGGREGLTLYEQYF. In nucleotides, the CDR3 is TGTGCCAGCAGCTTGATCGGTGGGCGGGAGGGCCTAACTCTGTACGAGCAGTACTTC.

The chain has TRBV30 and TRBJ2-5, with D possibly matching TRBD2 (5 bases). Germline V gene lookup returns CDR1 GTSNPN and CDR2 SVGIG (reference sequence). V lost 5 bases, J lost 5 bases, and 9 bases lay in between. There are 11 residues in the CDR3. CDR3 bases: TGTGCCTGGGGCCGCGGGGAGACCCAGTACTTC. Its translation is CAWGRGETQYF.

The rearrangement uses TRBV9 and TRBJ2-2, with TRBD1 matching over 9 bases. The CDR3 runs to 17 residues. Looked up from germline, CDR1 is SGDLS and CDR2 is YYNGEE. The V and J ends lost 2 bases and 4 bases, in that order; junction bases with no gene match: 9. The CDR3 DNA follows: TGTGCCAGCAGCGTTGACCTTACAGGGGGCGGCACCGGGGAGCTGTTTTTT. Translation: CASSVDLTGGGTGELFF.

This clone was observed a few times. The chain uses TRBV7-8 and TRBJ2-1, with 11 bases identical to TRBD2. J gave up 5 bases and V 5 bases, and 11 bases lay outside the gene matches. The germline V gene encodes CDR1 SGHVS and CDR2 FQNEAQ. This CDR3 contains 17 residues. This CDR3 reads CASSPPTSSGGNNEQFF. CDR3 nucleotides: TGTGCCAGCAGCCCTCCCACCTCTAGCGGGGGGAACAATGAGCAGTTCTTC. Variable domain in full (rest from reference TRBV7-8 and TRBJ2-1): GAGVSQSPRYKVAKRGQDVALRCDPISGHVSLFWYQQALGQGPEFLTYFQNEAQLDKSGLPSDRFFAERPEGSVSTLKIQRTQQEDSAVYLCASSPPTSSGGNNEQFFGPGTRLTVL.

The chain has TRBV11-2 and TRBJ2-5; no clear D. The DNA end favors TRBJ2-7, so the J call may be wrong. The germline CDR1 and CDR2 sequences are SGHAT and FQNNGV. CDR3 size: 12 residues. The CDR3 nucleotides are TGTGCCAGCAGCTTAGGTCCCCTCGAGCAGTACTTC. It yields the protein CASSLGPLEQYF.

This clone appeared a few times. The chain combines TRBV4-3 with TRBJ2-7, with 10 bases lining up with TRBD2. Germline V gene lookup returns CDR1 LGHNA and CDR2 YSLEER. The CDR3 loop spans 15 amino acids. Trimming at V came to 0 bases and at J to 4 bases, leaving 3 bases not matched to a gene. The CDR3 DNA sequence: TGCGCCAGCAGCCAAGATACTAGCGGGACGTACGAGCAGTACTTC. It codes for CASSQDTSGTYEQYF.

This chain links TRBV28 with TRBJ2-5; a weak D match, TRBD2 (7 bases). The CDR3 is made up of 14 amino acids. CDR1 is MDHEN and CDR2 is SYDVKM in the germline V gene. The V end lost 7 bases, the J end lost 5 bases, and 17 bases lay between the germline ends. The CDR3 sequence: CASTLAGALETQYF. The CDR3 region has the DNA TGTGCCAGCACCCTCGCGGGGGCGTTGGAGACCCAGTACTTC.

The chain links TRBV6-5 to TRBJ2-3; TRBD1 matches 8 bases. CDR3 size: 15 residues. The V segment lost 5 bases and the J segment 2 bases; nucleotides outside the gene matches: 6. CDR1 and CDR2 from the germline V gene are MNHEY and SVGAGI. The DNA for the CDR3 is TGTGCCAGCAGTAGTCAGGGGGCTTCCACAGATACGCAGTATTTT. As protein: CASSSQGASTDTQYF.

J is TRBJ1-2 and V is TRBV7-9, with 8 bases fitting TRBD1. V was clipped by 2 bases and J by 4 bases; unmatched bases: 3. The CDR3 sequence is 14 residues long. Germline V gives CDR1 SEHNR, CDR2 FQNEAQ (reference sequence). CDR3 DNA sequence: TGTGCCAGCAGCTTATCGACAGGGGCCTATGGCTACACCTTC. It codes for CASSLSTGAYGYTF.

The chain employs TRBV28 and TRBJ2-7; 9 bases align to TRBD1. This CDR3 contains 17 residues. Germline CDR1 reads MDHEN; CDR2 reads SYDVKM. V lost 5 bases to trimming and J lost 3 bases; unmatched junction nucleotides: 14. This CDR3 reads CASSTTYRDREGYEQYF. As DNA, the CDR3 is TGTGCCAGCAGTACGACTTACCGGGACAGGGAGGGCTACGAGCAGTACTTC.